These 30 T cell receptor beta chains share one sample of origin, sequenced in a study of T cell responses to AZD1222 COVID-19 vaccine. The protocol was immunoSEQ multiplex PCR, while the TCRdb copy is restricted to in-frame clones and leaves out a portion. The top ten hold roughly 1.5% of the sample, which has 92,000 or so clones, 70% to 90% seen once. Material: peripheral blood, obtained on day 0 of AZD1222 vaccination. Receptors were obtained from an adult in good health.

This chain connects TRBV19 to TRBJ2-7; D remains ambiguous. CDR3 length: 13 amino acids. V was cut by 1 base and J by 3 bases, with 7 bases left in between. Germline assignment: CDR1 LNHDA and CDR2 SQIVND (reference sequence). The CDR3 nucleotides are TGTGCCAGTAGTATAGGGTTCAACTACGAGCAGTACTTC. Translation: CASSIGFNYEQYF.

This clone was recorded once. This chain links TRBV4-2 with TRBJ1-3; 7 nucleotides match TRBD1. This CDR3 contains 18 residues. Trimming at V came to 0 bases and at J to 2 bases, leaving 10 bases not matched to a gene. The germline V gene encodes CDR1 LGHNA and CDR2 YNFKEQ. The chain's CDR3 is CASSQDVGTGVAGNTIYF. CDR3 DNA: TGTGCCAGCAGCCAAGATGTAGGCACAGGGGTAGCTGGAAACACCATATATTTT.

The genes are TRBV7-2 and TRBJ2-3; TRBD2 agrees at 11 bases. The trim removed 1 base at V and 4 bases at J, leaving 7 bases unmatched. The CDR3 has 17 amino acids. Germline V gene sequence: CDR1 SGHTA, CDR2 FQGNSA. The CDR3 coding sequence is TGTGCCAGCAGCTTAGATCGGCTAGCGGGGGGAGCAGATACGCAGTATTTT. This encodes CASSLDRLAGGADTQYF. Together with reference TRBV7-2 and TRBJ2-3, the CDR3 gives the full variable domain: GAGVSQSPSNKVTEKGKDVELRCDPISGHTALYWYRQSLGQGLEFLIYFQGNSAPDKSGLPSDRFSAERTGGSVSTLTIQRTQQEDSAVYLCASSLDRLAGGADTQYFGPGTRLTVL.

The CDR3: CAWSTGEFEAFF. CDR3 nucleotide sequence: TGTGCCTGGAGTACGGGAGAATTTGAAGCTTTCTTT. This rearrangement joins TRBV30 to TRBJ1-1, with D uncertain. The CDR3 covers 12 residues. Germline CDR1 GTSNPN, CDR2 SVGIG (reference sequence). Trimming stripped 2 bases from V and 7 bases from J, with 11 bases between.

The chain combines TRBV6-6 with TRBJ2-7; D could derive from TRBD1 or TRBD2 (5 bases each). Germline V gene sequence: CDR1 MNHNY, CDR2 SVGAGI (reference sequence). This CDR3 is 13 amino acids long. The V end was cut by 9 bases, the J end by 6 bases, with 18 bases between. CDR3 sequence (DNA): TGTGCCAGTCAAAACCGGGACGGGGCCGAGCAGTACTTC. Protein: CASQNRDGAEQYF.

CDR3 nucleotide sequence: TGCGCCAGCAGCCACCTATCTAGCGGGGGGCCTCCCTACGAGCAGTACTTC. It translates to CASSHLSSGGPPYEQYF. The J gene is TRBJ2-7, the V gene TRBV4-3; 11 nucleotides line up with TRBD2. J gave up 2 bases and V 3 bases, and 9 bases lay outside the gene matches. Germline-derived CDR1 and CDR2 are LGHNA and YSLEER. This CDR3 has 17 amino acids.

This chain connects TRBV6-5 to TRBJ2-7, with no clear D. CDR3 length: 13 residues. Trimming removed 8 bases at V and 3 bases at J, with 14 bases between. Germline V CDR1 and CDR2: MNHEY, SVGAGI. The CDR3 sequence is CASGLNSDYEQYF. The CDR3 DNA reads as TGTGCCAGCGGTCTAAACAGTGACTACGAGCAGTACTTC.

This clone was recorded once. The CDR3 spells CASGLVAGNTGELFF. CDR3 coding DNA: TGTGCTAGTGGTTTGGTTGCGGGGAACACCGGGGAGCTGTTTTTT. The chain is built from TRBV12-5 and TRBJ2-2, with D perhaps matching TRBD2 (5 bases). Germline loops: CDR1 LGHNT, CDR2 FRNRAP. The CDR3 length is 15 residues. The V end lost 0 bases, the J end lost 1 base, and 6 bases lay between the germline ends. Filled out from reference TRBV12-5 and TRBJ2-2, the complete variable domain reads DARVTQTPRHKVTEMGQEVTMRCQPILGHNTVFWYRQTMMQGLELLAYFRNRAPLDDSGMPKDRFSAEMPDATLATLKIQPSEPRDSAVYFCASGLVAGNTGELFFGEGSRLTVL.

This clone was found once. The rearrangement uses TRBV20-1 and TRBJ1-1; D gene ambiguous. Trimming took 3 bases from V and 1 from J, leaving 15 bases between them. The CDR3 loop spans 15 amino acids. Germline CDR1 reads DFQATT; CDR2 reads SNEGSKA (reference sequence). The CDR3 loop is CSASSFRAGNTEAFF. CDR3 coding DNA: TGCAGTGCTAGTTCGTTCCGGGCGGGGAACACTGAAGCTTTCTTT.

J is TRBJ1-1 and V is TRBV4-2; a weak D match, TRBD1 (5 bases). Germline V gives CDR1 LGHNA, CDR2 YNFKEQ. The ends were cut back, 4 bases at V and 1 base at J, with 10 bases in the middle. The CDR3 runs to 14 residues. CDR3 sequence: CASSRSGGNTEAFF. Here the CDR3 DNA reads TGTGCCAGCAGCCGGTCGGGGGGGAACACTGAAGCTTTCTTT.

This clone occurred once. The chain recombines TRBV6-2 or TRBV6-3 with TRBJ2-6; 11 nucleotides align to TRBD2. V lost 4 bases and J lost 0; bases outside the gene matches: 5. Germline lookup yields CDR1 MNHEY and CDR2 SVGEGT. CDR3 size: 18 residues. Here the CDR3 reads CASSWGTSGNSGANVLTF. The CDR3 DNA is TGTGCCAGCAGTTGGGGGACTAGCGGTAACTCTGGGGCCAACGTCCTGACTTTC.

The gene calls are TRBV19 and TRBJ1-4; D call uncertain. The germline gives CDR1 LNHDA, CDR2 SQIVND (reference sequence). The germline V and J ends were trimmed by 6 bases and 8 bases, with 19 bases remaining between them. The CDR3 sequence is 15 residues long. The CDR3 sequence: CASRPIRRPGEKLFF. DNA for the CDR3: TGTGCCAGTAGGCCGATACGTCGACCTGGGGAAAAACTGTTTTTT. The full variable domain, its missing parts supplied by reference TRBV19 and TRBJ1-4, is DGGITQSPKYLFRKEGQNVTLSCEQNLNHDAMYWYRQDPGQGLRLIYYSQIVNDFQKGDIAEGYSVSREKKESFPLTVTSAQKNPTAFYLCASRPIRRPGEKLFFGSGTQLSVL.

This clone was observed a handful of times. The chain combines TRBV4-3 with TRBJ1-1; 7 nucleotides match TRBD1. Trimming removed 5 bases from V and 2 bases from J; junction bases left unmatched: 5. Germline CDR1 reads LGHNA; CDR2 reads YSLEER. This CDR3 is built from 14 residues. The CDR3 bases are TGCGCCAGCAGCAAGGCAGGGGGAAACACTGAAGCTTTCTTT. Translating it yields CASSKAGGNTEAFF.

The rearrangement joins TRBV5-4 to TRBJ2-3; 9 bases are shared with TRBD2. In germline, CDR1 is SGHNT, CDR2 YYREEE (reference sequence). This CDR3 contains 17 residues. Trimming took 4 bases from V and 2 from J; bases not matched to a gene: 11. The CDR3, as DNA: TGTGCCAGCAGCGCACGTCCTAGCGGGGTAATCACAGATACGCAGTATTTT. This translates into CASSARPSGVITDTQYF.

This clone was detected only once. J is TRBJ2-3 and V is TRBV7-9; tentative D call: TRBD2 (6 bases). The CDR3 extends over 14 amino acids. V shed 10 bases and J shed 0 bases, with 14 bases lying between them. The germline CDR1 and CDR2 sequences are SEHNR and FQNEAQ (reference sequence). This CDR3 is CANTASDSTDTQYF. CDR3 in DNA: TGTGCCAATACGGCTAGCGATAGCACAGATACGCAGTATTTT.

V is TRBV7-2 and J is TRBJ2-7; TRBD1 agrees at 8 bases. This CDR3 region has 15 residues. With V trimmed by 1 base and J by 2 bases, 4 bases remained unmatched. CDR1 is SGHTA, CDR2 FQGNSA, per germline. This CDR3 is CASSLDRQGTYEQYF. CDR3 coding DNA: TGTGCCAGCAGCTTAGACCGACAGGGGACCTACGAGCAGTACTTC. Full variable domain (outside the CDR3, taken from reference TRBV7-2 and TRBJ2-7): GAGVSQSPSNKVTEKGKDVELRCDPISGHTALYWYRQSLGQGLEFLIYFQGNSAPDKSGLPSDRFSAERTGGSVSTLTIQRTQQEDSAVYLCASSLDRQGTYEQYFGPGTRLTVT.

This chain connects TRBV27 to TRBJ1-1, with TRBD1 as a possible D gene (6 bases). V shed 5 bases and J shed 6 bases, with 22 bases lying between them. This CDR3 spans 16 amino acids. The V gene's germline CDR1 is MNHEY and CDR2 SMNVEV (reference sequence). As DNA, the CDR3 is TGTGCCAGCAGTAGACCCGGACGGGGGCCTATCTCTGAAGCTTTCTTT. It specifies CASSRPGRGPISEAFF.

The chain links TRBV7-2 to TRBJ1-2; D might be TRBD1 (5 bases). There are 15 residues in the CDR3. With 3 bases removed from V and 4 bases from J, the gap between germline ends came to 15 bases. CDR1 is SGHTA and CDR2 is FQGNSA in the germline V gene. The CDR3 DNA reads TGTGCCAGCAGCTTTATGTCGGGGCCAACCTATGGCTACACCTTC. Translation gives CASSFMSGPTYGYTF.

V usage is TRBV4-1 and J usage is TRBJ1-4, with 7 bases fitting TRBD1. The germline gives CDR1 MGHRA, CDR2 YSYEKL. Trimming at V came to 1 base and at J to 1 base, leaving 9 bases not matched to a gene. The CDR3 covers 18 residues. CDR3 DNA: TGCGCCAGCAGCCAAGCGGCCTACTACAGGGGAACTAATGAAAAACTGTTTTTT. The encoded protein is CASSQAAYYRGTNEKLFF.

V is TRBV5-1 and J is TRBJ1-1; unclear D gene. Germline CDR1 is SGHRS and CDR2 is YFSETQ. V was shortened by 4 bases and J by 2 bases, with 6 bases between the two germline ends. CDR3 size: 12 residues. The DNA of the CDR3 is TGCGCCAGCAGCCTCCAAAACACTGAAGCTTTCTTT. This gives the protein CASSLQNTEAFF.

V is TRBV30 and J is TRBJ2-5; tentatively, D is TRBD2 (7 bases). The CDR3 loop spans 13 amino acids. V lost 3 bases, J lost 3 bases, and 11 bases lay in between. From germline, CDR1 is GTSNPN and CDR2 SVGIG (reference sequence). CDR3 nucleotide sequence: TGTGCCTGGAGACGGGGGGCTAAAGAGACCCAGTACTTC. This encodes CAWRRGAKETQYF.

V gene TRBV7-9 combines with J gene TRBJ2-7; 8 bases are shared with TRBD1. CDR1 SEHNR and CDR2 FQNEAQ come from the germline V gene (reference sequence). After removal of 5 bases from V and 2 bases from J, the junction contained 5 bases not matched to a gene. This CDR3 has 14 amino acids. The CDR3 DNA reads TGTGCCAGCAGCCCCGGACAGGGTGCCTACGAGCAGTACTTC. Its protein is CASSPGQGAYEQYF.

CDR3 region: CASSFPGRNYGYTF. DNA for the CDR3: TGTGCCAGCAGCTTCCCGGGCCGGAACTATGGCTACACCTTC. The chain joins TRBV5-6 to TRBJ1-2; D is unclear. Per the germline V gene, CDR1 is SGHDT and CDR2 is YYEEEE. Trimming cost V 2 bases and J 2 bases, with 10 bases left between them. There are 14 residues in the CDR3.

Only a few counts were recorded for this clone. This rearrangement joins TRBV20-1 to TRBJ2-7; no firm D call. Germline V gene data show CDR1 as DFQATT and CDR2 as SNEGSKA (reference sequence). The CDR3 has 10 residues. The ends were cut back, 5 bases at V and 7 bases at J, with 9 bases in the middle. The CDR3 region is CSALKNEQYF. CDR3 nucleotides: TGCAGTGCTCTAAAGAATGAGCAGTACTTC.

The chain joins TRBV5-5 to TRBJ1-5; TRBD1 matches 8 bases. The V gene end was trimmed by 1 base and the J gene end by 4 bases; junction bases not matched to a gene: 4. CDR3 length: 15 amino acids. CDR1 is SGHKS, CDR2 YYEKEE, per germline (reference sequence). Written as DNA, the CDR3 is TGTGCCAGCAGCTTGATAGGACAGGGAAATCAGCCCCAGCATTTT. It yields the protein CASSLIGQGNQPQHF.

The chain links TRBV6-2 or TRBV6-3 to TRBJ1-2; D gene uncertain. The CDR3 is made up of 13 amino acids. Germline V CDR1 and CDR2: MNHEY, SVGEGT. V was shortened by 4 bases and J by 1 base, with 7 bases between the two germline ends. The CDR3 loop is CASSLGLNYGYTF. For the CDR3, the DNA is TGTGCCAGCAGTTTGGGCCTTAACTATGGCTACACCTTC.

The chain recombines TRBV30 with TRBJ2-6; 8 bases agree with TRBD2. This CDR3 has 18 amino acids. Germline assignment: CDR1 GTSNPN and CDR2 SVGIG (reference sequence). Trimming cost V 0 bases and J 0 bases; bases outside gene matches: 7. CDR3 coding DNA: TGTGCCTGGAGTGTACCGGGGGGGCTGCTCTCTGGGGCCAACGTCCTGACTTTC. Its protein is CAWSVPGGLLSGANVLTF.

Here the CDR3 DNA reads TGTGCCAGCAGCTATGGGGGGGCCGGTGAGACCCAGTACTTC. Amino acid sequence: CASSYGGAGETQYF. The chain combines TRBV28 with TRBJ2-5; maybe TRBD2 (7 bases). Germline loops: CDR1 MDHEN, CDR2 SYDVKM. The CDR3 is 14 residues long. V lost 6 bases and J 5 bases, leaving 16 bases between the germline ends.

CDR3 region: CASSGGAQETQYF. The CDR3, as DNA: TGTGCCAGCAGCGGGGGGGCCCAAGAGACCCAGTACTTC. The chain carries TRBV7-3 and TRBJ2-5; TRBD2 might be the D (7 bases). Germline V lookup: CDR1 SGHTA, CDR2 FQGTGA. The CDR3 is made up of 13 amino acids. Trimming removed 5 bases from V and 1 base from J, with 8 bases in between.

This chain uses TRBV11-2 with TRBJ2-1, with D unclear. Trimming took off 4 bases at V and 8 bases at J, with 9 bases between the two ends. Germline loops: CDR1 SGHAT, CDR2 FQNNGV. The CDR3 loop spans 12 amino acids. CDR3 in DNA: TGTGCCAGCAGCTCTAGACCCTATGAGCAGTTCTTC. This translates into CASSSRPYEQFF.